The 12 T cell receptor beta chains below come from one sample, sequenced in a study of T cell responses to AZD1222 COVID-19 vaccine. Some clones are missing from TCRdb's copy, which holds only in-frame ones; the method was immunoSEQ multiplex PCR. The sample includes about 110,000 clones, approximately 89% of them seen just once. The input for sequencing was peripheral blood, taken on day 0 of MenACWY control vaccination. All receptors come from an adult in good health.

This chain joins TRBV12-3 or TRBV12-4 and TRBJ2-5; D is undetermined. The CDR3 spans 11 residues. V lost 6 bases to trimming and J lost 4 bases, with 6 bases between them. In DNA, the CDR3 is TGTGCCAGCAGCAGCCGAGAGACCCAGTACTTC. It codes for CASSSRETQYF.

The gene calls are TRBV30 and TRBJ1-4; a possible D gene is TRBD1 (5 bases). Trimming shortened V by 0 bases and J by 7 bases, and 18 bases separated the two germline ends. CDR3 length equals 16 residues. Germline V lookup: CDR1 GTSNPN, CDR2 SVGIG (reference sequence). The CDR3 loop reads CAWSVSSGFRVEKLFF. In DNA form, the CDR3 reads TGTGCCTGGAGTGTCTCCTCAGGGTTTCGAGTTGAAAAACTGTTTTTT.

The rearrangement uses TRBV3-1 (or the pseudogene TRBV3-2) and TRBJ1-2, with 7 nucleotides matching TRBD1. J was trimmed by 4 bases and V by 4 bases; bases with no gene match: 12. The CDR3 has 16 residues. Germline CDR1 is LGHDT and CDR2 is YNNKEL (reference sequence). The CDR3 region has the DNA TGTGCCAGCAGCCGACGACAGGGCCCAACATCCTATGGCTACACCTTC. It translates to CASSRRQGPTSYGYTF.

The V call is TRBV6-4, the J call TRBJ2-5; 10 nucleotides match TRBD2. Trimming at V came to 5 bases and at J to 6 bases, leaving 9 bases not matched to a gene. The CDR3 has 15 amino acids. CDR1 is MRHNA, CDR2 SNTAGT, per germline. The CDR3 sequence is CASSPKRGGLQTQYF. CDR3 in DNA: TGTGCCAGCAGTCCGAAGCGGGGGGGCCTGCAGACCCAGTACTTC.

J is TRBJ2-3 and V is TRBV7-9; either TRBD1 or TRBD2 may fit D (5 bases each). Trimming cost V 5 bases and J 4 bases, with 13 bases left between them. Germline CDR1 and CDR2: SEHNR and FQNEAQ (reference sequence). The CDR3 covers 14 residues. In DNA, the CDR3 is TGTGCCAGCAGCGAGGTTGGGGGTGCAGATACGCAGTATTTT. As protein: CASSEVGGADTQYF.

V is TRBV19 and J is TRBJ2-3; TRBD1 matches 7 bases. J was trimmed by 2 bases and V by 6 bases; bases with no gene match: 8. The CDR3 has 15 amino acids. CDR1 LNHDA and CDR2 SQIVND come from the germline V gene (reference sequence). CDR3 sequence: CASSRTGDTTDTQYF. The CDR3 DNA is TGTGCCAGTAGCCGGACAGGAGATACCACAGATACGCAGTATTTT.

The chain links TRBV7-9 to TRBJ1-1, with a weak D call TRBD1 (5 bases). This CDR3 is built from 14 residues. The germline V gene encodes CDR1 SEHNR and CDR2 FQNEAQ (reference sequence). Trimming removed 1 base at V and 3 bases at J, with 9 bases between. CDR3 in amino acids: CASSLEDSYTEAFF. CDR3 coding DNA: TGTGCCAGCAGCTTAGAAGACAGCTACACTGAAGCTTTCTTT.

This chain joins TRBV6-5 and TRBJ2-3, with 9 bases lining up with TRBD1. From germline, CDR1 is MNHEY and CDR2 SVGAGI. This CDR3 comprises 15 residues. The V and J ends lost 5 bases and 8 bases, in that order; junction bases with no gene match: 11. The CDR3 protein is CASSPQMGQGGTQYF. DNA for the CDR3: TGTGCCAGCAGTCCACAGATGGGACAGGGAGGTACGCAGTATTTT.

This sequence joins TRBV5-4 and TRBJ2-2; D is unresolved. Germline V gene sequence: CDR1 SGHNT, CDR2 YYREEE (reference sequence). Trimming stripped 4 bases from V and 0 bases from J, with 13 bases between. The CDR3 spans 16 residues. The CDR3 DNA reads TGTGCCAGCAGCCCCTCGTCCGGCGCGAACACCGGGGAGCTGTTTTTT. Translation gives CASSPSSGANTGELFF.

This chain uses TRBV2 with TRBJ2-7; possible D gene TRBD2, 6 bases. V shed 6 bases and J shed 7 bases, with 16 bases lying between them. Germline V lookup: CDR1 SNHLY, CDR2 FYNNEI. The CDR3 is 13 amino acids. The CDR3 spells CASSQGRGGEQYF. The CDR3 region has the DNA TGTGCCAGCAGCCAAGGTCGAGGAGGGGAGCAGTACTTC. Full variable domain (missing parts from reference TRBV2 and TRBJ2-7): EPEVTQTPSHQVTQMGQEVILRCVPISNHLYFYWYRQILGQKVEFLVSFYNNEISEKSEIFDDQFSVERPDGSNFTLKIRSTKLEDSAMYFCASSQGRGGEQYFGPGTRLTVT.

The rearrangement uses TRBV9 and TRBJ2-7, with D hard to call. The CDR3 consists of 13 residues. Germline CDR1 and CDR2: SGDLS and YYNGEE. Trimming left V 4 bases short and J 3 bases short, with 11 bases between. The CDR3 spells CASSSEPGYEQYF. CDR3 sequence (DNA): TGTGCCAGCAGCTCAGAGCCAGGCTACGAGCAGTACTTC.

The CDR3 reads CAISSTSNYGYTF. For the CDR3, the DNA is TGTGCCATCAGCTCTACCTCGAACTATGGCTACACCTTC. V usage is TRBV10-3 and J usage is TRBJ1-2; no firm D call. The CDR3 is made up of 13 amino acids. Trimming cost V 6 bases and J 2 bases, with 10 bases left between them. Germline V gene data show CDR1 as ENHRY and CDR2 as SYGVKD.